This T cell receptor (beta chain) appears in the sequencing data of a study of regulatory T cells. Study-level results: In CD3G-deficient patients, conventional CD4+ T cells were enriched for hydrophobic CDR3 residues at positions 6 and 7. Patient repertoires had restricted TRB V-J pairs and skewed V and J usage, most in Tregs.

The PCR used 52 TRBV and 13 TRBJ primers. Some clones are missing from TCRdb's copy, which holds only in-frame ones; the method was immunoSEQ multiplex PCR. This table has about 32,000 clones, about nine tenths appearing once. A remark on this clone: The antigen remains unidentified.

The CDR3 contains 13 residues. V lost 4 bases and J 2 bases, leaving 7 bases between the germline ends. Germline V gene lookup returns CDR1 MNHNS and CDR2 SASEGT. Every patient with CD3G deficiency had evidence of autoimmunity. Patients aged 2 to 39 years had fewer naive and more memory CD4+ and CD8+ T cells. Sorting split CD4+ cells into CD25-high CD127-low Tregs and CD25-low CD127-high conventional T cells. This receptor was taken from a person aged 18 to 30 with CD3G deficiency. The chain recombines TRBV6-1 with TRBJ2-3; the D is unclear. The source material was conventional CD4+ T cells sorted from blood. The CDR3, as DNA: TGTGCCAGCAGTGCCGGCCACACAGATACGCAGTATTTT. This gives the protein CASSAGHTDTQYF.